The rows below give T cell receptor beta chains drawn from one sample of a study of blood T cell repertoires in COVID-19. Libraries were prepared by immunoSEQ multiplex PCR; TCRdb keeps only in-frame clonotypes and omits some of them. The sample lists approximately 200,000 clones; around 94% were seen once. Sequencing was performed on peripheral blood. The receptors were sampled from a man aged 25-45 years with COVID-19, enrolled during active disease. The CDR3 runs from the conserved cysteine through the conserved F or W. Each record gives: clone size, V gene, D gene, J gene, CDR3 protein, CDR3 DNA. A D gene is named only where the DNA matches it firmly. Clone size appears in some rows only: once, few, many, or a class for an expanded clone.

.	TRBV2	.	TRBJ2-5	CASIPGSAETQYF	TGTGCCAGCATTCCCGGCAGCGCAGAGACCCAGTACTTC
.	TRBV7-3	.	TRBJ1-6	CASSSSHNNSPLHF	TGTGCCAGCAGCTCCTCCCACAATAATTCACCCCTCCACTTT
.	TRBV2	TRBD1	TRBJ2-7	CASRNGTGGPYEQYF	TGTGCCAGCAGGAACGGGACAGGGGGTCCCTACGAGCAGTACTTC
.	TRBV7-9	.	TRBJ2-3	CASSPSQGMGHTDTQYF	TGTGCCAGCAGCCCATCACAGGGCATGGGACACACAGATACGCAGTATTTT
.	TRBV2	.	TRBJ1-1	CASSSSGGTEAFF	TGTGCCAGCAGTAGCTCGGGGGGCACTGAAGCTTTCTTT
.	TRBV28	TRBD1	TRBJ1-3	CASSLSAGGGSGNTIYF	TGTGCCAGCAGTTTATCGGCAGGGGGCGGCTCTGGAAACACCATATATTTT
once	TRBV7-9	.	TRBJ2-1	CASSLVGGNTPRGEQFF	TGTGCCAGCAGCTTAGTCGGGGGAAATACCCCGCGCGGTGAGCAGTTCTTC
.	TRBV27	TRBD2	TRBJ2-1	CASSRLAGGRENEQFF	TGTGCCAGCAGCCGGCTAGCGGGGGGGCGGGAGAATGAGCAGTTCTTC
.	TRBV7-9	TRBD1	TRBJ1-6	CASSLWTGPGSLHF	TGTGCCAGCAGCTTGTGGACAGGACCCGGGTCCCTCCACTTT
.	TRBV6-5	.	TRBJ2-2	CASSYSGLTGELFF	TGTGCCAGCAGTTACTCGGGACTCACCGGGGAGCTGTTTTTT
once	TRBV28	TRBD1	TRBJ1-6	CASSLDRINSPLHF	TGTGCCAGCAGCTTGGACAGGATCAATTCACCCCTCCACTTT
.	TRBV3-1/TRBV3-2	TRBD1	TRBJ1-1	CASSQYRGPTEAFF	TGTGCCAGCAGCCAATACAGGGGGCCCACTGAAGCTTTCTTT
.	TRBV6-6	TRBD2	TRBJ2-1	CASSSAGGSNEQFF	TGTGCCAGCAGTTCAGCGGGGGGGTCCAATGAGCAGTTCTTC
.	TRBV7-6	.	TRBJ1-2	CASSLGGPVGGYTF	TGTGCCAGCAGCTTAGGGGGCCCCGTGGGTGGCTACACCTTC
.	TRBV5-1	TRBD2	TRBJ2-1	CASSLTSGGYNEQFF	TGCGCCAGCAGCCTTACTAGCGGGGGATACAATGAGCAGTTCTTC
.	TRBV5-1	.	TRBJ1-1	CASRSQGQGTEAFF	TGCGCCAGCAGATCACAGGGCCAGGGTACTGAAGCTTTCTTT
few	TRBV9	TRBD1	TRBJ1-2	CASSPPGQNYGYTF	TGTGCCAGCAGCCCACCGGGACAGAACTATGGCTACACCTTC
.	TRBV5-1	TRBD1	TRBJ2-5	CASSFGTGEETQYF	TGCGCCAGCAGCTTCGGGACAGGTGAAGAGACCCAGTACTTC
.	TRBV5-5	.	TRBJ2-7	CASSLETGHPSYEQYF	TGTGCCAGCAGCTTGGAGACGGGACACCCCTCCTACGAGCAGTACTTC
.	TRBV5-1	.	TRBJ2-2	CASSSKQDYRSGELFF	TGCGCCAGCAGCTCCAAACAGGACTATAGGTCCGGGGAGCTGTTTTTT
.	TRBV5-1	.	TRBJ2-7	CASSHRQESYEQYF	TGCGCCAGCAGCCACCGACAGGAGAGCTACGAGCAGTACTTC
.	TRBV5-1	.	TRBJ2-7	CASSLDYPSSSYEQYF	TGCGCCAGCAGCTTGGACTACCCATCAAGCTCCTACGAGCAGTACTTC
.	TRBV18	.	TRBJ2-3	CASSLQDTDTQYF	TGTGCCAGCTCATTGCAGGACACAGATACGCAGTATTTT
.	TRBV6-5	TRBD1	TRBJ1-1	CASRGQGSNTEAFF	TGTGCCAGCAGGGGACAGGGTTCGAACACTGAAGCTTTCTTT
.	TRBV11-3	TRBD1	TRBJ2-7	CASSLDRNYEQYF	TGTGCCAGCAGCCTGGACAGGAACTACGAGCAGTACTTC
once	TRBV19	.	TRBJ2-1	CASSPLGGGPLNEQFF	TGTGCCAGTAGTCCACTGGGGGGGGGCCCCCTCAATGAGCAGTTCTTC
.	TRBV20-1	.	TRBJ2-5	CSASVRGETQYF	TGCAGTGCTAGTGTCAGGGGTGAGACCCAGTACTTC
.	TRBV4-1	TRBD2	TRBJ2-6	CASSQDSGGAGANVLTF	TGCGCCAGCAGCCAAGATAGCGGGGGGGCTGGGGCCAACGTCCTGACTTTC
.	TRBV19	.	TRBJ1-1	CASSIGLRGGMNTEAFF	TGTGCCAGTAGTATCGGCCTTAGGGGTGGCATGAACACTGAAGCTTTCTTT